This entry lists 27 T cell receptor beta chains sequenced from one sample in a study of brain T cells in children with intractable seizures. The assay was immunoSEQ multiplex PCR, and TCRdb's table has in-frame clones only and misses some. The sample holds around 80,000 clones, around 90% seen once. Sequencing used peripheral blood, obtained at surgery. The receptors come from a girl aged 2 to 9 with Rasmussen encephalitis and intractable seizures.

The chain recombines TRBV12-5 with TRBJ2-1, with unresolved D. V lost 2 bases to trimming and J lost 5 bases, with 1 base between them. Germline-derived CDR1 and CDR2 are LGHNT and FRNRAP. This CDR3 has 11 amino acids. The CDR3 protein is CASGLNNEQFF. The CDR3 DNA sequence: TGTGCTAGTGGTTTGAACAATGAGCAGTTCTTC.

V gene TRBV6-5 combines with J gene TRBJ1-5; possible D gene TRBD1, 6 bases. Between the trimmed V and J ends, which lost 8 bases and 4 bases, there was a span of 18 bases. Per the germline V gene, CDR1 is MNHEY and CDR2 is SVGAGI. The length of the CDR3 is 15 residues. CDR3 coding DNA: TGTGCCAGCGGGCATACGGGGGCGCGGAATCAGCCCCAGCATTTT. It specifies CASGHTGARNQPQHF.

The V and J genes are TRBV5-6 and TRBJ1-2; the D is unclear. This CDR3 is built from 11 residues. V lost 6 bases, J lost 4 bases, and 7 bases lay in between. Per the germline V gene, CDR1 is SGHDT and CDR2 is YYEEEE. CDR3 DNA: TGTGCCAGCATAGGAGGCTATGGCTACACCTTC. Amino acids: CASIGGYGYTF.

The chain carries TRBV3-1 (or the pseudogene TRBV3-2) and TRBJ2-7, with D uncertain. V gave up 1 base and J gave up 6 bases, with 10 bases separating them. Germline CDR1 and CDR2: LGHDT and YNNKEL (reference sequence). The CDR3 sequence is 13 residues long. CDR3 in amino acids: CASSQVPRREQYF. For the CDR3, the DNA is TGTGCCAGCAGCCAAGTCCCCAGGCGCGAGCAGTACTTC.

The rearrangement uses TRBV15 and TRBJ1-2; the D gene is possibly TRBD1 (5 bases). CDR1 and CDR2 (germline): LNHNV, YYDKDF (reference sequence). This CDR3 region has 19 residues. V was clipped by 0 bases and J by 4 bases, with 24 bases between them. The CDR3 is CATSRDYSWGNSARYGYTF. The CDR3 DNA reads TGTGCCACCAGCAGAGATTATTCCTGGGGGAACAGTGCCCGCTATGGCTACACCTTC.

The CDR3: CASSPSRTGGPYEQYF. CDR3 bases: TGTGCCAGCAGCCCTAGTCGGACAGGGGGACCCTACGAGCAGTACTTC. The V and J genes are TRBV7-9 and TRBJ2-7; 10 nucleotides match TRBD1. V was pared by 5 bases and J by 2 bases, with 9 bases of the junction left unmatched. CDR1 is SEHNR and CDR2 is FQNEAQ in the germline V gene (reference sequence). The CDR3 totals 16 residues.

The chain is built from TRBV19 and TRBJ2-7; 12 bases are a match to TRBD1. The CDR3 has 15 amino acids. The V gene end was trimmed by 3 bases and the J gene end by 2 bases; junction bases not matched to a gene: 2. Per germline, CDR1 LNHDA and CDR2 SQIVND (reference sequence). The chain's CDR3 is CASSIGTGGAYEQYF. CDR3 DNA sequence: TGTGCCAGTAGTATCGGGACAGGGGGCGCCTACGAGCAGTACTTC.

The rearrangement uses TRBV6-5 and TRBJ2-3; possible D gene TRBD2, 5 bases. Trimming pared 2 bases from V and 1 base from J, leaving 10 bases between. This CDR3 has 15 amino acids. Germline V lookup: CDR1 MNHEY, CDR2 SVGAGI. The CDR3 DNA reads as TGTGCCAGCAGTTACACCCAACTAGGCACAGATACGCAGTATTTT. Translating it yields CASSYTQLGTDTQYF.

The chain joins TRBV3-1 (or the pseudogene TRBV3-2) to TRBJ2-5; D ambiguous. CDR3 size: 11 residues. Germline V gives CDR1 LGHDT, CDR2 YNNKEL (reference sequence). V was clipped by 5 bases and J by 7 bases, with 8 bases between them. The DNA for the CDR3 is TGTGCCAGCAGCTCCCCGAGGACCCAGTACTTC. Its translation: CASSSPRTQYF.

This chain connects TRBV29-1 to TRBJ1-2, with 8 bases lining up with TRBD1. V was pared by 3 bases and J by 5 bases, with 5 bases of the junction left unmatched. The CDR3 totals 13 residues. Germline lookup yields CDR1 SQVTM and CDR2 ANQGSEA. DNA of the CDR3: TGCAGCGTTGACGGACAGGGAAAGTATGGCTACACCTTC. This codes for CSVDGQGKYGYTF.

This clone appeared a few times. The rearrangement links TRBV30 to TRBJ2-1, with 8 bases matching TRBD2. Trimming removed 3 bases from V and 3 bases from J; junction bases left unmatched: 10. CDR3 length equals 16 residues. CDR1 is GTSNPN, CDR2 SVGIG, per germline (reference sequence). CDR3 protein: CAWRPAIAGYYNEQFF. The CDR3 DNA follows: TGTGCCTGGAGGCCTGCCATAGCGGGATACTACAATGAGCAGTTCTTC.

This chain joins TRBV19 and TRBJ2-3; 11 positions agree with TRBD2. CDR3 size: 17 residues. The trim removed 7 bases at V and 2 bases at J, leaving 11 bases unmatched. The V gene's germline CDR1 is LNHDA and CDR2 SQIVND (reference sequence). In nucleotides, the CDR3 is TGTGCCAGTAAAACTAGCGGGGGCCCTAGTATCACAGATACGCAGTATTTT. Its protein is CASKTSGGPSITDTQYF.

This rearrangement joins TRBV6-5 to TRBJ2-7, with 10 bases lining up with TRBD1. The CDR3 spans 15 residues. Losses at the gene ends were 2 bases for V and 2 bases for J; bases not matched to a gene: 3. Germline V gene sequence: CDR1 MNHEY, CDR2 SVGAGI. DNA for the CDR3: TGTGCCAGCAGTTACGGGGGACAGGGGACCTACGAGCAGTACTTC. It is translated as CASSYGGQGTYEQYF.

The chain has TRBV3-1 (or the pseudogene TRBV3-2) and TRBJ2-7; D is undetermined. The CDR3 runs 11 residues. V was cut by 5 bases and J by 5 bases, with 7 bases left in between. Germline V gene sequence: CDR1 LGHDT, CDR2 YNNKEL (reference sequence). CDR3 DNA sequence: TGTGCCAGCAGCGTTGGGCACGAGCAGTACTTC. Translated: CASSVGHEQYF.

This clone was detected only once. The CDR3 DNA reads as TGTGCCAGCAGCTTAGCCCCTAGCGGGAGTAGCTACGAGCAGTACTTC. It encodes CASSLAPSGSSYEQYF. The chain couples TRBV11-2 to TRBJ2-7; 10 nucleotides match TRBD2. CDR1 and CDR2 (germline): SGHAT, FQNNGV. V trimming: 1 base; J trimming: 3 bases; junction bases outside the gene matches: 6. The CDR3 is 16 residues long.

The gene calls are TRBV6-1 and TRBJ2-5; a possible D gene is TRBD1 (5 bases). The CDR3 length is 13 residues. Germline V gene data show CDR1 as MNHNS and CDR2 as SASEGT. Trimming took off 2 bases at V and 5 bases at J, with 9 bases between the two ends. CDR3: CASSERGAETQYF. The CDR3 DNA reads as TGTGCCAGCAGTGAAAGGGGCGCGGAGACCCAGTACTTC.

The rearrangement links TRBV5-4 to TRBJ2-7, with 12 nucleotides matching TRBD2. Germline loops: CDR1 SGHNT, CDR2 YYREEE (reference sequence). The CDR3 is 15 residues long. J was trimmed by 6 bases and V by 0 bases; bases with no gene match: 4. The CDR3 nucleotides are TGTGCCAGCAGCTTGGGGACTAGCGGGGTAGGCGAGCAGTACTTC. Translating it yields CASSLGTSGVGEQYF.

This CDR3 is CASSPGQGYTDTQYF. CDR3 coding DNA: TGTGCCAGCAGCCCGGGACAGGGGTACACAGATACGCAGTATTTT. J is TRBJ2-3 and V is TRBV7-9; 10 nucleotides agree with TRBD1. There are 15 residues in the CDR3. The junction had 4 bases not matched to a gene; V was cut back by 5 bases and J by 2 bases. CDR1 and CDR2 (germline): SEHNR, FQNEAQ (reference sequence).

This chain connects TRBV4-1 to TRBJ1-1; 8 positions match TRBD1. This CDR3 contains 15 residues. CDR1 and CDR2 (germline): MGHRA, YSYEKL. Trimming at V came to 5 bases and at J to 8 bases, leaving 13 bases not matched to a gene. CDR3 in amino acids: CASSYVQGASREAFF. The DNA for the CDR3 is TGCGCCAGCAGCTACGTTCAGGGGGCGAGTAGAGAAGCTTTCTTT.

This sequence joins TRBV4-2 and TRBJ1-1; D is ambiguous. Trimming removed 4 bases from V and 2 bases from J, with 11 bases in between. The CDR3 consists of 14 residues. The germline V gene encodes CDR1 LGHNA and CDR2 YNFKEQ. CDR3 in amino acids: CASSPGPTNTEAFF. In DNA form, the CDR3 reads TGTGCCAGCAGCCCCGGACCGACCAACACTGAAGCTTTCTTT.

The genes are TRBV10-1 and TRBJ1-1; D is undetermined. Trimming cost V 3 bases and J 7 bases, with 21 bases left between them. CDR1 is WNHNN, CDR2 SYGVQD, per germline (reference sequence). The CDR3 consists of 16 residues. CDR3 sequence (DNA): TGCGCCAGCAGTGAATCCCCCCGTACCTGGGAAAATGAAGCTTTCTTT. As protein: CASSESPRTWENEAFF.

This clone was observed once. The chain combines TRBV4-1 with TRBJ1-4; TRBD1 agrees at 9 bases. CDR3 size: 17 residues. Trimming removed 5 bases from V and 4 bases from J; junction bases left unmatched: 11. CDR1 and CDR2 (germline): MGHRA, YSYEKL. The CDR3: CASSFLDRGLDNEKLFF. Here the CDR3 DNA reads TGCGCCAGCAGCTTTCTGGACAGGGGTCTCGATAATGAAAAACTGTTTTTT.

This clone was recorded a few times. The chain employs TRBV28 and TRBJ2-1; the D is unclear. The CDR3 is 15 amino acids. V lost 3 bases and J lost 0, with 9 bases in between. In germline, CDR1 is MDHEN, CDR2 SYDVKM. This CDR3 is CASSFLVPSYNEQFF. The DNA for the CDR3 is TGTGCCAGCAGTTTCCTAGTGCCCTCCTACAATGAGCAGTTCTTC.

The sample holds a few counts of this clone. The chain uses TRBV7-2 and TRBJ2-3, with D perhaps being TRBD1 or TRBD2 (5 bases each). In germline, CDR1 is SGHTA, CDR2 FQGNSA. The germline V and J ends were trimmed by 11 bases and 0 bases, with 6 bases remaining between them. CDR3 length: 11 amino acids. The CDR3 reads CAEGSTDTQYF. The CDR3, as DNA: TGTGCCGAGGGGAGCACAGATACGCAGTATTTT.

In its sample, this clone was seen a few times. CDR3 sequence reads: CASSYHVSDGYTF. In DNA, the CDR3 is TGTGCCAGCAGTTACCACGTTTCGGATGGCTACACCTTC. The V and J genes are TRBV6-5 and TRBJ1-2, with D unclear. This CDR3 has 13 residues. V lost 2 bases, J lost 6 bases, and 10 bases lay in between. Germline values: CDR1 MNHEY, CDR2 SVGAGI.

The count of this clone is one. One junction end does not reproduce the germline sequence, and a read error may be involved. The chain has TRBV7-7 and TRBJ2-1, with 9 bases fitting TRBD2. Germline CDR1 reads SSHAT; CDR2 reads FNYEAQ (reference sequence). The CDR3 is 14 amino acids. The CDR3 nucleotides are TGTGCTAGCAGCCCCGTAGCGGGAGAGTACGAGCAGTTCTTC. It yields the protein CASSPVAGEYEQFF.

There are a few counts of this clone. The rearrangement joins TRBV4-1 to TRBJ1-2, with TRBD1 as a possible D gene (6 bases). Germline V gene sequence: CDR1 MGHRA, CDR2 YSYEKL. V was shortened by 0 bases and J by 0 bases, with 11 bases between the two germline ends. This CDR3 spans 16 amino acids. The CDR3 nucleotides are TGCGCCAGCAGCCAAGAATGGGGGCTGGCTAACTATGGCTACACCTTC. Translation gives CASSQEWGLANYGYTF.